The entry below gives a single T cell receptor (beta chain) sequence along with its context. No antigen is known for it. No per-base quality is available; no much larger clone lies one base away. This sample stems from a study of breast tumors, draining lymph nodes, adjacent tissues (dated by TCRdb to 2016 to 2018). About the full investigation: Breast cancer patients provided tumor, adjacent nontumor tissue and axillary lymph nodes, and the study compared the TCR beta repertoires across these three sources. The study aimed to assess the relationships and possible T-cell exchange between tumor, surrounding tissue and draining lymph node repertoires in human breast cancer.

The axillary draining lymph nodes of breast cancer patients were the source of the lymph node samples. Summary of the overall study and its limitations: Tumor and nontumor tissue repertoires were significantly more similar in luminal-like than in basal-like breast cancer. The conclusion that tumor T cells originate in lymph nodes was presented as consistent with a hypothesis rather than as directly demonstrated. A scenario in which most tumor T cells derive from the lymph node and then expand within tumor tissue was judged to be consistent with the data. Tumors showed preferential V and J gene usage, and their T-cell repertoire diversity fell below that of lymph nodes yet above that of nontumor tissue.

The germline V and J ends show losses of 7 bases and 6 bases respectively, and no gene match explains 11 bases of the junction. CDR3 length: 15 amino acids, cysteine to phenylalanine. Only CDR3 DNA remains: 45 bases, in frame from the first base. Reading the germline V gene (reference sequence) gives CDR1 LNHDA and CDR2 SQIVND. For sequencing, an Illumina HiSeq 2000 was employed. Multiplex PCR amplification was used to build the TCR beta chain libraries. High-throughput sequencing was used to analyze the amplified TCR beta chain products. TCRdb trimmed public reads at Q25 via fastp, called clones via MiXCR and kept in-frame beta chains. CDR3 protein duplicates are merged, each entry listing the most common genes and DNA. The sample table records some 230,000 distinct CDR3 sequences; 30% to 35% of these occur just once. Together, the top ten hold 3% to 4.5% of the sample.

Rearrangement joined TRBV19 to TRBJ2-3, with 9 middle bases fitting TRBD2. This clonotype was obtained from a female donor with breast cancer. Some clones in this sample may be carry-over from other donors' samples. Sequencing was done on a sample of axillary lymph node tissue. The nucleotide sequence is TGTGCCAGTAATCCCTGGGCGGGGGGGCCCGATACGCAGTATTTT. This encodes CASNPWAGGPDTQYF. The full variable domain, with segments outside the CDR3 supplied by the reference TRBV19 and TRBJ2-3 proteins, appears as DGGITQSPKYLFRKEGQNVTLSCEQNLNHDAMYWYRQDPGQGLRLIYYSQIVNDFQKGDIAEGYSVSREKKESFPLTVTSAQKNPTAFYLCASNPWAGGPDTQYFGPGTRLTVL.